This T cell receptor (beta chain) was sequenced in a study of cytotoxic CD8 clonotypes in ibrutinib-treated CLL. The V and J ends lost 2 bases and 8 bases respectively, with 12 bases between them. Per germline, CDR1 KGHSH and CDR2 LQKENI. This CDR3 has 13 residues. This clone was counted only a few times. The planned depth of sequencing spanned 1 in 200,000 to 1 in 1 million T cells. TCRdb's copy holds only in-frame clones and misses some; the assay was immunoSEQ multiplex PCR. The sample lists around 250,000 clones; roughly 74% were seen once. The material was PBMCs, obtained after 24 months of ibrutinib treatment. The J gene is TRBJ1-2, the V gene TRBV18; D is unresolved. This clonotype was sampled from a human donor with chronic lymphocytic leukemia. The DNA for the CDR3 is TGTGCCAGCTCACCAGGGCAGTTGGACGGCTACACCTTC. As protein: CASSPGQLDGYTF.